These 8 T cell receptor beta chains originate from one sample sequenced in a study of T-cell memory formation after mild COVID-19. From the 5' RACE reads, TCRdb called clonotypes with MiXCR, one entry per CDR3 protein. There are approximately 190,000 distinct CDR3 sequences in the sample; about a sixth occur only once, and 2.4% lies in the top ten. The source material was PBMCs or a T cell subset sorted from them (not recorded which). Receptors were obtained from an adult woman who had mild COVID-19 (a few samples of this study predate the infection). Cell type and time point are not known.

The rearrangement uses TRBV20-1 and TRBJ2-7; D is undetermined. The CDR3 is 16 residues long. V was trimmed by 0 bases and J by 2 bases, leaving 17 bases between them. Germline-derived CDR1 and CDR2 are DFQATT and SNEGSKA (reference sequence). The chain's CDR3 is CSARDRALVATYEQYF. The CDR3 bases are TGCAGTGCTAGAGATCGGGCTTTGGTGGCCACCTACGAGCAGTACTTC.

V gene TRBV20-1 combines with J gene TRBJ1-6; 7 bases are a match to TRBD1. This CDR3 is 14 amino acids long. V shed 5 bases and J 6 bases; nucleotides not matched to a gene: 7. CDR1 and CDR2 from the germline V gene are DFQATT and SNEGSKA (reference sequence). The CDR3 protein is CSASPGQSNSPLHF. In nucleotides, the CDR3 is TGCAGTGCTTCCCCGGGACAGTCTAATTCACCCCTCCACTTT.

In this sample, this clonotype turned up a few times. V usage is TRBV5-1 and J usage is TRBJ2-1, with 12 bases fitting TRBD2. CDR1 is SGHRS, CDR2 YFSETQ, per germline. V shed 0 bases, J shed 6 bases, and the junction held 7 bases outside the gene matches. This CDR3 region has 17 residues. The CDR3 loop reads CASSLGLAGALGNEQFF. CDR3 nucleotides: TGCGCCAGCAGCTTGGGACTAGCGGGAGCTCTGGGCAATGAGCAGTTCTTC.

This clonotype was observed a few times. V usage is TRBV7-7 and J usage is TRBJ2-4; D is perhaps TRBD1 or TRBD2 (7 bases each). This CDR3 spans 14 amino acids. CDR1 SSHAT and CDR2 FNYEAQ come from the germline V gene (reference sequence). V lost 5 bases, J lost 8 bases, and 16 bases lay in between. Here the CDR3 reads CASSPQGGVDIQYF. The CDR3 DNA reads TGTGCCAGCAGCCCGCAGGGGGGGGTGGACATTCAGTACTTC.

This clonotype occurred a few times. The CDR3 here is CASSSRLGNEQYF. Written as DNA, the CDR3 is TGCGCCAGCAGCTCCCGATTAGGGAACGAGCAGTACTTC. The genes are TRBV5-1 and TRBJ2-7; the D is unclear. The CDR3 spans 13 residues. With 3 bases removed from V and 5 bases from J, the gap between germline ends came to 12 bases. Germline loops: CDR1 SGHRS, CDR2 YFSETQ.

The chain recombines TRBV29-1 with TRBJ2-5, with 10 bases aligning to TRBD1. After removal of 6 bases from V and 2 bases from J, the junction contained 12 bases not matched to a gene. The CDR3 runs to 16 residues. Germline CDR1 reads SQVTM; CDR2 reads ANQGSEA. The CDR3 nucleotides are TGCAGCGTGACCGGGACAGGGGTTTTGGGACAAGAGACCCAGTACTTC. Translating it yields CSVTGTGVLGQETQYF.

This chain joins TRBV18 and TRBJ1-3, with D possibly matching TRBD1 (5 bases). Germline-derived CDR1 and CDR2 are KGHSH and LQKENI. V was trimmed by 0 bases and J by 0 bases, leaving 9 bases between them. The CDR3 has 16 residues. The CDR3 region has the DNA TGTGCCAGCTCACCACCGGGACTGCCCTCTGGAAACACCATATATTTT. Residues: CASSPPGLPSGNTIYF.

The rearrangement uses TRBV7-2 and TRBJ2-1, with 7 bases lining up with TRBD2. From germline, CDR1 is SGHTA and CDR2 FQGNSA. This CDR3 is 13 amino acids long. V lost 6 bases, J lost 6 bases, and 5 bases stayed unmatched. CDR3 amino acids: CASRPGLINEQFF. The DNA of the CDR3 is TGTGCCAGCAGACCGGGACTAATCAATGAGCAGTTCTTC. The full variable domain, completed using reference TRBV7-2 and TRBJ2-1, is GAGVSQSPSNKVTEKGKDVELRCDPISGHTALYWYRQSLGQGLEFLIYFQGNSAPDKSGLPSDRFSAERTGGSVSTLTIQRTQQEDSAVYLCASRPGLINEQFFGPGTRLTVL.